This is a list of T cell receptor beta chains from one sample in a study of control samples from healthy donors and cancer patients. The assay was immunoSEQ multiplex PCR, and TCRdb's table has in-frame clones only and misses some. This sample has roughly 89,000 clones; roughly 89% occur once, and the top ten carry approximately 16%. Sequenced material: blood. These TCRs come from a man in his fifties or sixties in good health. The CDR3 runs from the conserved cysteine through the conserved F or W. The D gene is left open where the match is weak. A row's size may be missing; if present it is once, few, many or a size class.

j_gene,abundance,v_gene,d_gene,CDR3aa,CDR3nt
TRBJ2-1,.,TRBV2,.,CASIDPTSSLDNEQFF,TGTGCCAGCATCGACCCGACCAGCTCCCTCGACAATGAGCAGTTCTTC
TRBJ1-5,.,TRBV15,.,CATSGRARVTNQPQHF,TGTGCCACCAGCGGCCGAGCCCGGGTCACCAATCAGCCCCAGCATTTT
TRBJ2-7,.,TRBV6-5,.,CASSYSIGGATYEQYF,TGTGCCAGCAGTTATTCGATAGGGGGTGCGACCTACGAGCAGTACTTT
TRBJ2-7,.,TRBV5-1,.,CASSPQLGVSEQYF,TGCGCCAGCAGCCCACAGTTGGGCGTCTCCGAGCAGTACTTC
TRBJ1-6,.,TRBV3-1/TRBV3-2,.,CASSRLRDNNSPLHF,TGTGCCAGCAGCCGGCTCCGGGATAATAATTCACCCCTCCACTTT
TRBJ2-1,.,TRBV5-1,TRBD2,CASSPLAGGPTEQFF,TGCGCCAGCAGCCCCTTAGCGGGGGGTCCCACTGAGCAGTTCTTC
TRBJ1-1,.,TRBV5-1,TRBD1,CASSLAGGQGARVTEAFF,TGCGCCAGCAGCTTGGCCGGAGGACAGGGGGCCAGAGTCACTGAAGCTTTCTTT
TRBJ2-7,.,TRBV18,.,CASSPTETGYEQYF,TGTGCCAGCTCACCCACCGAGACGGGCTACGAGCAGTACTTC
TRBJ1-1,once,TRBV7-9,.,CASSYTMNTEAFF,TGTGCCAGCAGCTACACTATGAACACTGAAGCTTTCTTT
TRBJ1-4,.,TRBV7-2,.,CASSLGGPTNEKLFF,TGTGCCAGCAGCTTAGGTGGACCAACTAATGAAAAACTGTTTTTT
TRBJ1-4,.,TRBV12-3/TRBV12-4,.,CASSKGEKLFF,TGTGCCAGCTCTAAAGGTGAAAAACTGTTTTTT
TRBJ1-4,.,TRBV27,.,CASSFNRREKLFF,TGTGCCAGCAGTTTTAACAGACGGGAAAAACTGTTTTTT
TRBJ1-1,.,TRBV7-9,.,CASSLAGRTYTEAFF,TGTGCCAGCAGCTTAGCGGGCAGGACCTACACTGAAGCTTTCTTT
TRBJ2-3,.,TRBV11-2,.,CASSLGQITDTQYF,TGTGCCAGCAGCTTAGGACAGATCACAGATACGCAGTATTTT
TRBJ1-5,.,TRBV7-2,.,CASSLDAIGSQHF,TGTGCCAGCAGCTTAGACGCGATTGGGTCCCAGCATTTT
TRBJ1-1,.,TRBV18,.,CASSVANTEAFF,TGTGCCAGCTCCGTCGCGAACACTGAAGCTTTCTTT
TRBJ2-2,.,TRBV5-1,TRBD1,CASSRDRGFRTGELFF,TGCGCCAGCAGCCGAGACAGGGGGTTTCGCACCGGGGAGCTGTTTTTT